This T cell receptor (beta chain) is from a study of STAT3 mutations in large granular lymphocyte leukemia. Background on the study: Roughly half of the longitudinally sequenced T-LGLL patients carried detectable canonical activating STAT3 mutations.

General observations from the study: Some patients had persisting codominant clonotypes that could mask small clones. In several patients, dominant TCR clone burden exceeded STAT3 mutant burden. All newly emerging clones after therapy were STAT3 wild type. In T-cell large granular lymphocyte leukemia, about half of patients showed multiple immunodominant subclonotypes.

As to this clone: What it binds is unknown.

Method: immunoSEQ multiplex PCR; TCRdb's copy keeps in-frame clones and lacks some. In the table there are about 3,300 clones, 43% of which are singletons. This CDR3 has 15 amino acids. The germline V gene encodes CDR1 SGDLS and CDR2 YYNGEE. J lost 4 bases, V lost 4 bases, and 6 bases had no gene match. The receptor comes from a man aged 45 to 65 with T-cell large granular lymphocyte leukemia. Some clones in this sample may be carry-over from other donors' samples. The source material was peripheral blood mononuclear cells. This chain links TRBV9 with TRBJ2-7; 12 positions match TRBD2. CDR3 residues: CASSPGLAGGYEQYF. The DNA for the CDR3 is TGTGCCAGCAGCCCGGGACTAGCGGGCGGTTACGAGCAGTACTTC.